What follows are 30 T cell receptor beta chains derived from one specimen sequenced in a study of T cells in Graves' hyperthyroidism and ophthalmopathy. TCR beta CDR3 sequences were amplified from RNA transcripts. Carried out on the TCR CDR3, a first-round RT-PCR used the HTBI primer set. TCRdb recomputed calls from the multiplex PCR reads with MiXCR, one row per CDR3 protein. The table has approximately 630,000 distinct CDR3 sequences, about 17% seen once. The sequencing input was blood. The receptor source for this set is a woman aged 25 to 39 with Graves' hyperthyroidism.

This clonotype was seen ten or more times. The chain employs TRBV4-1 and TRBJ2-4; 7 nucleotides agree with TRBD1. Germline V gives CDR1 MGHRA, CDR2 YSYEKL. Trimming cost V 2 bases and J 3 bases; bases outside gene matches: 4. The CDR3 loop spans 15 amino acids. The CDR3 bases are TGCGCCAGCAGCCAAAGTCGACAGGGCAAAAACATTCAGTACTTC. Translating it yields CASSQSRQGKNIQYF.

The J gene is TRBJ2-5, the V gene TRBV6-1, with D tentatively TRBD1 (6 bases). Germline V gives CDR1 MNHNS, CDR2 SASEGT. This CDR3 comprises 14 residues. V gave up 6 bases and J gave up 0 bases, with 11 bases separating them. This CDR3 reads CASSKRTDQETQYF. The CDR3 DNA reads TGTGCCAGCAGCAAAAGGACAGACCAAGAGACCCAGTACTTC.

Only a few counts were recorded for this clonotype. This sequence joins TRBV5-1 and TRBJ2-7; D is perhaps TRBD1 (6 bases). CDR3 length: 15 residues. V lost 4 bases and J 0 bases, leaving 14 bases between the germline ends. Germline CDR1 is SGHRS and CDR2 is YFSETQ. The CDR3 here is CASSPGHTNSYEQYF. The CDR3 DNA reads TGCGCCAGCAGCCCGGGACATACTAACTCCTACGAGCAGTACTTC.

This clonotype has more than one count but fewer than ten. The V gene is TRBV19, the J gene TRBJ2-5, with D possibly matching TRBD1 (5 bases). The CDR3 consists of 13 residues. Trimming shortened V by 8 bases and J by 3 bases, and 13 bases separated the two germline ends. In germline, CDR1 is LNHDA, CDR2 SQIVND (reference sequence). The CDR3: CASHAPGKETQYF. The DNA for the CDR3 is TGTGCCAGTCACGCCCCAGGGAAAGAGACCCAGTACTTC.

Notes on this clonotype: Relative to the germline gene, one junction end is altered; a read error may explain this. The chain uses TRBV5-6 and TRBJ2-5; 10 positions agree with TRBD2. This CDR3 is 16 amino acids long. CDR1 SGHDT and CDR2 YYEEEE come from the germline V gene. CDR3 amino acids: CASSLGASGSKETQYF. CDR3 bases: TGCGCCAGCAGCTTGGGGGCTAGCGGGAGCAAAGAGACCCAGTACTTC. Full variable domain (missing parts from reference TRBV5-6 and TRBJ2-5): DAGVTQSPTHLIKTRGQQVTLRCSPKSGHDTVSWYQQALGQGPQFIFQYYEEEERQRGNFPDRFSGHQFPNYSSELNVNALLLGDSALYLCASSLGASGSKETQYFGPGTRLLVL.

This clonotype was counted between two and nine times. CDR3 coding DNA: TGCAGTGCCAGACAGGGGGCTACCCCCTATGGCTACACCTTC. This encodes CSARQGATPYGYTF. The J gene is TRBJ1-2, the V gene TRBV20-1; 10 bases line up with TRBD1. Germline-derived CDR1 and CDR2 are DFQATT and SNEGSKA (reference sequence). The CDR3 has 14 amino acids. The junction had 8 bases not matched to a gene; V was cut back by 6 bases and J by 4 bases.

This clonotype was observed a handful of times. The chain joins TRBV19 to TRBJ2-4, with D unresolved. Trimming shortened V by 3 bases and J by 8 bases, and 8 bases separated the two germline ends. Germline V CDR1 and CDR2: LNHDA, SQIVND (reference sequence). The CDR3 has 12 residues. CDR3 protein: CASSIGRDIQYF. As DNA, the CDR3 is TGTGCCAGTAGTATTGGCCGAGACATTCAGTACTTC.

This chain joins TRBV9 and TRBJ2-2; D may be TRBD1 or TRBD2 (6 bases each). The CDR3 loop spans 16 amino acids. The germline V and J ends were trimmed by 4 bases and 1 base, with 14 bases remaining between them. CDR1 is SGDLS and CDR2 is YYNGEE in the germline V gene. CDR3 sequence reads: CASSPRGGMNTGELFF. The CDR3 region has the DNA TGTGCCAGCAGCCCACGAGGGGGGATGAACACCGGGGAGCTGTTTTTT.

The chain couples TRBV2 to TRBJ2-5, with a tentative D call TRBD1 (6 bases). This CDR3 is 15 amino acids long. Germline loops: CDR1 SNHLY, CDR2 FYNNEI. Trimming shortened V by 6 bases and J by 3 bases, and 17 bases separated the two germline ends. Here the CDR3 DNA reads TGTGCCAGCAGCCTAACCAGGGGCAGCAAAGAGACCCAGTACTTC. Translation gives CASSLTRGSKETQYF.

CDR3 region: CASSVSGVGELFF. The CDR3 DNA sequence: TGTGCCAGCAGCGTTTCGGGGGTCGGGGAGCTGTTTTTT. This chain joins TRBV9 and TRBJ2-2; tentatively, D is TRBD2 (6 bases). Trimming shortened V by 2 bases and J by 7 bases, and 9 bases separated the two germline ends. This CDR3 contains 13 residues. Germline V lookup: CDR1 SGDLS, CDR2 YYNGEE.

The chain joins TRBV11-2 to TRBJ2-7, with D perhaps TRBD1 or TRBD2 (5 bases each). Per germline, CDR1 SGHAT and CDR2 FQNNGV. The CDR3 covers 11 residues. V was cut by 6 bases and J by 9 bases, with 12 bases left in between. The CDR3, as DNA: TGTGCCAGCAGGGGACCGGGACGGCAGTACTTC. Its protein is CASRGPGRQYF.

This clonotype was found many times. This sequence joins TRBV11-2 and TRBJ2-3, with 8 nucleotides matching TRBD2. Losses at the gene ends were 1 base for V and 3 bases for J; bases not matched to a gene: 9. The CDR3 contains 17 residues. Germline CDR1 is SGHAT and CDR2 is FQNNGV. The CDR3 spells CASSLGDAGGVTDTQYF. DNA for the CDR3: TGTGCCAGCAGCTTAGGAGACGCGGGAGGAGTGACAGATACGCAGTATTTT.

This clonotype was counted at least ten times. Here the CDR3 reads CASSLQTYEQYF. CDR3 nucleotide sequence: TGTGCCAGCAGCTTACAGACCTACGAGCAGTACTTC. The chain links TRBV7-2 to TRBJ2-7; D call uncertain. The CDR3 spans 12 residues. V was cut by 2 bases and J by 2 bases, with 4 bases left in between. Germline V gives CDR1 SGHTA, CDR2 FQGNSA.

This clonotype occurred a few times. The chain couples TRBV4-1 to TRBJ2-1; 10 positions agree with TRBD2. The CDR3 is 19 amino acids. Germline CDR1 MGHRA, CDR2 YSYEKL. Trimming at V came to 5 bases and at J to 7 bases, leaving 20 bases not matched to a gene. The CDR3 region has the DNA TGCGCCAGCAGCGATAGAGGGCTAGCGGGAGTCGGTCCTAGAAATGAGCAGTTCTTC. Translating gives CASSDRGLAGVGPRNEQFF.

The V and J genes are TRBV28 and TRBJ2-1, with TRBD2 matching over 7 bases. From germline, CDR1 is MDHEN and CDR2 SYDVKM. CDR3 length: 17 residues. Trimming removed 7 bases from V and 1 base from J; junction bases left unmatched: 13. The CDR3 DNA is TGTGCCAGCACCCCGGGGCCTCTAGCGGCTTCCTACAATGAGCAGTTCTTC. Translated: CASTPGPLAASYNEQFF.

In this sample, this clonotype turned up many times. The CDR3 protein is CASSELATQETQYF. In DNA form, the CDR3 reads TGTGCCAGCAGCGAACTAGCAACACAGGAGACCCAGTACTTC. The chain joins TRBV7-2 to TRBJ2-5; a possible D gene is TRBD2 (6 bases). The CDR3 is made up of 14 amino acids. V lost 5 bases and J 5 bases, leaving 15 bases between the germline ends. Germline V CDR1 and CDR2: SGHTA, FQGNSA. The variable domain in full, with the rest retrieved from reference TRBV7-2 and TRBJ2-5, is GAGVSQSPSNKVTEKGKDVELRCDPISGHTALYWYRQSLGQGLEFLIYFQGNSAPDKSGLPSDRFSAERTGGSVSTLTIQRTQQEDSAVYLCASSELATQETQYFGPGTRLLVL.

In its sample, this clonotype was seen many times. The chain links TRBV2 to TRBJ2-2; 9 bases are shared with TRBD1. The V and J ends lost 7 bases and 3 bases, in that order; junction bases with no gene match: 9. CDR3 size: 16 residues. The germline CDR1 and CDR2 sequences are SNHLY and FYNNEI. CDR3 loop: CASKSEQGAHTGELFF. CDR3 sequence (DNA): TGTGCCAGCAAATCAGAACAGGGGGCCCACACCGGGGAGCTGTTTTTT.

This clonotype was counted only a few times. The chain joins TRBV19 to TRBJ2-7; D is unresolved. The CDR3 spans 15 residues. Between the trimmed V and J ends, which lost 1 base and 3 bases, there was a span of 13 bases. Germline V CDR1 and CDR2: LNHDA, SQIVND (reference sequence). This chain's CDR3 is CASSIGPPGLYEQYF. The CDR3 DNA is TGTGCCAGTAGTATAGGGCCCCCCGGCCTCTACGAGCAGTACTTC.

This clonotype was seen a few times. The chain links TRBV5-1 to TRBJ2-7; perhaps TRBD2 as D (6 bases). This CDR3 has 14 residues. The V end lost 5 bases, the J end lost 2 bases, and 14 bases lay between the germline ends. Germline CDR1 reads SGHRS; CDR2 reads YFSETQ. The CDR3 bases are TGCGCCAGCAGGGAGGGAAGAGGTACCTACGAGCAGTACTTC. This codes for CASREGRGTYEQYF. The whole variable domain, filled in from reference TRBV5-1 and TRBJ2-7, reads KAGVTQTPRYLIKTRGQQVTLSCSPISGHRSVSWYQQTPGQGLQFLFEYFSETQRNKGNFPGRFSGRQFSNSRSEMNVSTLELGDSALYLCASREGRGTYEQYFGPGTRLTVT.

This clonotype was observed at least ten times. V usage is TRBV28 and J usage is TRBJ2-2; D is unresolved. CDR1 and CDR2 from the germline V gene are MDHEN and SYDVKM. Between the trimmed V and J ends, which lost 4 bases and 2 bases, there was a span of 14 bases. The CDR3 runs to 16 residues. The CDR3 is CASSSPGGINTGELFF. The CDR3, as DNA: TGTGCCAGCAGTTCGCCAGGCGGAATAAACACCGGGGAGCTGTTTTTT. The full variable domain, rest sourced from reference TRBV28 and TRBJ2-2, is DVKVTQSSRYLVKRTGEKVFLECVQDMDHENMFWYRQDPGLGLRLIYFSYDVKMKEKGDIPEGYSVSREKKERFSLILESASTNQTSMYLCASSSPGGINTGELFFGEGSRLTVL.

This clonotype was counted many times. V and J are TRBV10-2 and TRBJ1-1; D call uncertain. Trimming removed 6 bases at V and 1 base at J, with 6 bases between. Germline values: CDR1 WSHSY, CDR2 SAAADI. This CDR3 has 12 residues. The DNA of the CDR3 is TGCGCCAGCAGGGAGGGGAACACTGAAGCTTTCTTT. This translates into CASREGNTEAFF.

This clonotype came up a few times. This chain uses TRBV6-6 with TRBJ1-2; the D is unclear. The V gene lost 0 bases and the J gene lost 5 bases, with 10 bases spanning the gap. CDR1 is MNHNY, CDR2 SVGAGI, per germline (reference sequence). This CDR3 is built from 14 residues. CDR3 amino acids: CASSYSGGIYGYTF. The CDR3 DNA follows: TGTGCCAGCAGTTACTCCGGCGGAATTTATGGCTACACCTTC.

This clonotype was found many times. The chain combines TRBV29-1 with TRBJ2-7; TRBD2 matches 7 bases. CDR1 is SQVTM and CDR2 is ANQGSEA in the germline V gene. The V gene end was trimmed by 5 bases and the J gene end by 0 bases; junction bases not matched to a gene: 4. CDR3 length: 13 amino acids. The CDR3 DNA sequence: TGCAGCGTTAGCGGGGACCTCTCCTACGAGCAGTACTTC. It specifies CSVSGDLSYEQYF.

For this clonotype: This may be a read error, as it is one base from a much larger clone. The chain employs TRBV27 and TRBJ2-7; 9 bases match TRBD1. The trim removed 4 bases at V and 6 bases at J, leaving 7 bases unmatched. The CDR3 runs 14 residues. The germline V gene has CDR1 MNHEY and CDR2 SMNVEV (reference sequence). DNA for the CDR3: TGTGCCAGCAGTTATAACCCGACAGGGGGCGAGCAGTACTTC. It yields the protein CASSYNPTGGEQYF.

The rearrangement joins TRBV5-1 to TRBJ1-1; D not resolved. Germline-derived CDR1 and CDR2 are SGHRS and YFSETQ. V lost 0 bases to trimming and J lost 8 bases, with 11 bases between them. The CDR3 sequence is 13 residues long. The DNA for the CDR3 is TGCGCCAGCAGCTTGGTGGGGATTATCGAAGCTTTCTTT. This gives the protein CASSLVGIIEAFF.

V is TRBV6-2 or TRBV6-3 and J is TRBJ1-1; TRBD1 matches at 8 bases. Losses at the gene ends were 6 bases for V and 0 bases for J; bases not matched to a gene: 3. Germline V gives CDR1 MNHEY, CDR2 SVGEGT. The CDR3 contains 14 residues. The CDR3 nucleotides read TGTGCCAGCAGACTGACAGGGGTGAACACTGAAGCTTTCTTT. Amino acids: CASRLTGVNTEAFF.

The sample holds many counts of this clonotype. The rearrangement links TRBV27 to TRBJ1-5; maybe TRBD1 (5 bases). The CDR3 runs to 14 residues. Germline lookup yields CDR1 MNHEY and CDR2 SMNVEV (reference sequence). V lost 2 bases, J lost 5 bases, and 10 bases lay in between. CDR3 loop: CASSLGGVHQPQHF. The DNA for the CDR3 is TGTGCCAGCAGTTTAGGAGGGGTCCATCAGCCCCAGCATTTT.

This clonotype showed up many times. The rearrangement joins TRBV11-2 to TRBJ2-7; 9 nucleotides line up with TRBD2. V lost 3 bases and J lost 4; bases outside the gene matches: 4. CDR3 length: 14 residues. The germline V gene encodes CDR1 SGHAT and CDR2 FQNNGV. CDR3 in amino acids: CASSFSGSIYEQYF. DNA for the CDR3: TGTGCCAGCAGCTTTAGCGGGAGTATATACGAGCAGTACTTC.

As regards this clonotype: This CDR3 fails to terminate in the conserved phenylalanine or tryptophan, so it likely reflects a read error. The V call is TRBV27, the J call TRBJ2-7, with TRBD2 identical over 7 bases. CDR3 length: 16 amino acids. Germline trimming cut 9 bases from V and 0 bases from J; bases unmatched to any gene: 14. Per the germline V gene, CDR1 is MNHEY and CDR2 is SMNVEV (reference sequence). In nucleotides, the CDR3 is TGTGCCAGTAGTGGGGGAGGGACCCCGAGCTCCTACGAGCAGTACTGC. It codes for CASSGGGTPSSYEQYC.

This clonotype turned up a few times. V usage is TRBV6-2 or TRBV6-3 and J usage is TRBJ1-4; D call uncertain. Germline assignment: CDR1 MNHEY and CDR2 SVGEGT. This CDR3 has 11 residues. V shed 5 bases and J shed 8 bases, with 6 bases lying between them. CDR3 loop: CASSRGEKLFF. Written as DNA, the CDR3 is TGTGCCAGCAGTCGAGGAGAAAAACTGTTTTTT.